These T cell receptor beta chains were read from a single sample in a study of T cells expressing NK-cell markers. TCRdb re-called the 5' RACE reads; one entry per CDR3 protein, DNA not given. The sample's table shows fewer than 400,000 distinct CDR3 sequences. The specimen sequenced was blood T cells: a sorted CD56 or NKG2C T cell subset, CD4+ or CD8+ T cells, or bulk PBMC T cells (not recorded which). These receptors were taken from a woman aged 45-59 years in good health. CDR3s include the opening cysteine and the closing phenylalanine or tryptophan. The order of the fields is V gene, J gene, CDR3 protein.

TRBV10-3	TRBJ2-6	CAIRQGAGSSGANVLTF
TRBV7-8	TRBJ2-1	CASSLVASGISYNEQFF
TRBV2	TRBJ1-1	CASSEGQGWTEAFF
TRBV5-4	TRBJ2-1	CASSLGSGRGGGEQFF
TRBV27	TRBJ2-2	CASSLSSGWAGELFF
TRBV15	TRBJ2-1	CATSRSGEENNEQFF
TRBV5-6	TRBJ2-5	CASSLGGKETQYF
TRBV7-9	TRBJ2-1	CASERGLAGVIEQFF
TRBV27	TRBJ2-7	CASTPISRNRVTTEQYF
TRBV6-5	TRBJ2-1	CASSSGTSGTGDEQFF
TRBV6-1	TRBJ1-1	CASMGEVKREAFF
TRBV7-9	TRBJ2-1	CASSHSLAGEDNEQFF
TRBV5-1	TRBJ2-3	CASSLTSAGGPDF
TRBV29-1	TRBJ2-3	CSVGKGQGGTDTQYF
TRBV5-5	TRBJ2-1	CASSLYRAVRDGQSNNEQFF
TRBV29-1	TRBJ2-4	CSVIGQGESLAKNIQYF
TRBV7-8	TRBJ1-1	CASSLVPGAEAFF
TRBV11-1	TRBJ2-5	CASSLRLAGETQYF
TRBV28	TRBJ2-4	CASSSRNIQYF
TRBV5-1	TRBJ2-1	CASSLGVGKTAEQFF
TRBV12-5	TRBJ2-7	CASAPDREFEDEQYF
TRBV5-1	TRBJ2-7	CAISGTGGREQYF
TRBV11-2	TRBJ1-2	CASSGPSYYGYTF
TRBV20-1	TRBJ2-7	CSAGQVVEQYF
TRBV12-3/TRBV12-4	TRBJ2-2	CASSLKGPGGELFF
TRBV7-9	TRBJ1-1	CASSFPGPRKNTEAFF
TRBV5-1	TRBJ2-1	CASSLLAGVSDEQFF
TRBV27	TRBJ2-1	CASKTGNNEQFF
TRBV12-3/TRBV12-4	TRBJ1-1	CASSLVGGDSGAFF
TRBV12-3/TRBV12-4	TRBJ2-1	CASSLAGGNNEQFF
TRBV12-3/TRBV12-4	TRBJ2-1	CASSLFSGNEQFF
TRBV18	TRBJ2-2	CASSFRTSADGELFF
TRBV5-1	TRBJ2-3	CASSRNRGDTQYF
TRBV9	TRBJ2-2	CASSVATDGGANTGELFF
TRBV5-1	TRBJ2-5	CASSLRGAAVIETQYF
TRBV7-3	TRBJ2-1	CASSLTVADFHEQFF
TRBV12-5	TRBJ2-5	CASGYQQETQYF
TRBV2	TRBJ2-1	CASFQPVPGDYIDNEQFF
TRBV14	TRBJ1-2	CASSQEGGRINHPNYGYTF
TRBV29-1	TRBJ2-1	CSVLISGTEFF
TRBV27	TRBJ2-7	CASSYPGSEQYF
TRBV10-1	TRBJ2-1	CASSEREAGTYNEQFF
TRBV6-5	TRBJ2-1	CASAQSGLYNEQFF
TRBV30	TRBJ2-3	CAWTGGGLAETDTQYF
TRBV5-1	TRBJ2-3	CASSFVRLHTDTQYF
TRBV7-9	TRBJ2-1	CASSLGVGYYNEQFF
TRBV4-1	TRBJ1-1	CASSQVGYRAFF
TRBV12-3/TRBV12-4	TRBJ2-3	CASSPNRPTDTQYF
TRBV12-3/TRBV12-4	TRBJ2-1	CASTFLAEGYNEQFF
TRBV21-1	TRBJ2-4	CASSKAETSKHIQYF
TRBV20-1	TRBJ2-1	CSARGFGLAGPTYNEQFF
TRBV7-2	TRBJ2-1	CASSLRAVVWEQFF
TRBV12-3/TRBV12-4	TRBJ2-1	CASSPRGEQFF
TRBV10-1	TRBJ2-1	CASRLSGNHEQFF
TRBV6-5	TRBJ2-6	CASRAGQGFFGANVLTF
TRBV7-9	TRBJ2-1	CASSRDSALYNEQFF